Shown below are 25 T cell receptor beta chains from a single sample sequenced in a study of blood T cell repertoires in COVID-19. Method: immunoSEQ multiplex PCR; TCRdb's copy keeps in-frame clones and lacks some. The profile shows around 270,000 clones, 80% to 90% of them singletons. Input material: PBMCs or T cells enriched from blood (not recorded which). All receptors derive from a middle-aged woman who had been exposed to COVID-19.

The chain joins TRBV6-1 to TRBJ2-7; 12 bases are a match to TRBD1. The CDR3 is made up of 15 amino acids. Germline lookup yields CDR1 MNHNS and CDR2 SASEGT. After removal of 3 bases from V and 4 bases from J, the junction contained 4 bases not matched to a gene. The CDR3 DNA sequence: TGTGCCAGCAGTGACCTGGGACAGGGGGCATACGAGCAGTACGTC. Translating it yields CASSDLGQGAYEQYV.

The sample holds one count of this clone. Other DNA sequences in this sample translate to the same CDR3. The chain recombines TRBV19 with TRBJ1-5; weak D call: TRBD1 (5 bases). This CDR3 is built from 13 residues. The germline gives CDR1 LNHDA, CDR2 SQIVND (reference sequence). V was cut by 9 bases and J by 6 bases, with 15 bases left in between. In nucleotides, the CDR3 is TGTGCCAGCACCTTTAAGGGGTTTCAGCCCCAGCATTTT. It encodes CASTFKGFQPQHF.

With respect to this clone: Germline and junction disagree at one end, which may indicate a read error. Here the CDR3 reads CASSLARGSGYGYTF. The DNA of the CDR3 is TGTGCCAGCAGCTTGGCACGTGGGAGTGGCTATGGCTACACCTTC. V and J are TRBV5-1 and TRBJ1-2, with D hard to call. The CDR3 loop spans 15 amino acids. Germline CDR1 SGHRS, CDR2 YFSETQ. Drawing the rest from reference TRBV5-1 and TRBJ1-2, the complete variable domain is KAGVTQTPRYLIKTRGQQVTLSCSPISGHRSVSWYQQTPGQGLQFLFEYFSETQRNKGNFPGRFSGRQFSNSRSEMNVSTLELGDSALYLCASSLARGSGYGYTFGSGTRLTVV.

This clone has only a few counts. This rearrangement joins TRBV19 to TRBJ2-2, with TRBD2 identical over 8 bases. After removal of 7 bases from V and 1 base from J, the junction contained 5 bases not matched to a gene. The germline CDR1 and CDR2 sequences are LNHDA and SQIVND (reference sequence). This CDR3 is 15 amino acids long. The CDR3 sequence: CASNIAGQNTGELFF. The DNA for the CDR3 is TGTGCCAGTAACATAGCGGGACAGAACACCGGGGAGCTGTTTTTT.

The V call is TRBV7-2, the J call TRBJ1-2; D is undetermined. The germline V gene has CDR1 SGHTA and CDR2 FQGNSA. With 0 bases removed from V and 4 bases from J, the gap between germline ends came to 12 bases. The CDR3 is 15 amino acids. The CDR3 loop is CASSLAVLSPYGYTF. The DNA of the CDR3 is TGTGCCAGCAGCTTAGCGGTCCTGAGTCCCTATGGCTACACCTTC.

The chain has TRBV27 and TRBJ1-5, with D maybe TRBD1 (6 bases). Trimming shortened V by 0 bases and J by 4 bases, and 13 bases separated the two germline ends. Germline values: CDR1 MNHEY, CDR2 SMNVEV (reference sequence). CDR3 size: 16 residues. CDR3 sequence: CASSLSGRGANQPQHF. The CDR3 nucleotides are TGTGCCAGCAGTTTATCAGGGCGGGGGGCAAATCAGCCCCAGCATTTT.

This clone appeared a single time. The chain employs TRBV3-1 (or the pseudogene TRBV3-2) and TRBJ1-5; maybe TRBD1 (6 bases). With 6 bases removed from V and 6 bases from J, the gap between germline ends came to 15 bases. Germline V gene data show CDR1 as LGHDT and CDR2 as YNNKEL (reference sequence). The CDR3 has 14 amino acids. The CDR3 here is CASSSRGGGQPQHF. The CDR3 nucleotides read TGTGCCAGCAGTTCCCGGGGGGGCGGTCAGCCCCAGCATTTT.

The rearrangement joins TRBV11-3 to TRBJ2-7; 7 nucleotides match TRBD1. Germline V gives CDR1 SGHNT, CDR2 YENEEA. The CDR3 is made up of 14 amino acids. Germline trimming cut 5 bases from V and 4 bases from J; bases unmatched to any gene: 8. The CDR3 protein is CASSRKTGKYEQYV. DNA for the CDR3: TGTGCCAGCAGCCGTAAGACAGGGAAGTACGAGCAGTACGTC.

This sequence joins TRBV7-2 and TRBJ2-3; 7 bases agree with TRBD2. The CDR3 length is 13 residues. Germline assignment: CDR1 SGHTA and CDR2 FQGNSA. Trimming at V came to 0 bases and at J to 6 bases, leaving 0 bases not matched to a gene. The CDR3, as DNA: TGTGCCAGCAGCTTAGCTAGCGGGGATACGCAGTATTTT. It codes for CASSLASGDTQYF.

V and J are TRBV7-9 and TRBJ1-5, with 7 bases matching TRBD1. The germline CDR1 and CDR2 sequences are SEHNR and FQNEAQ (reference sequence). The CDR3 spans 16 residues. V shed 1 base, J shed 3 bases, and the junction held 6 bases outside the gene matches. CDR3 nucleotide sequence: TGTGCCAGCAGCTTAGGGGGACAGATCAACAATCAGCCCCAGCATTTT. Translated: CASSLGGQINNQPQHF.

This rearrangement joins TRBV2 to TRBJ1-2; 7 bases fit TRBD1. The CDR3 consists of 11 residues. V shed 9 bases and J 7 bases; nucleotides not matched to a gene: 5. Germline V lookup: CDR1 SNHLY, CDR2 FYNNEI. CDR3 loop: CASRGQFGYTF. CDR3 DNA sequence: TGTGCCAGTAGGGGGCAATTTGGCTACACCTTC. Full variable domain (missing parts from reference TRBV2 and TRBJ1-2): EPEVTQTPSHQVTQMGQEVILRCVPISNHLYFYWYRQILGQKVEFLVSFYNNEISEKSEIFDDQFSVERPDGSNFTLKIRSTKLEDSAMYFCASRGQFGYTFGSGTRLTVV.

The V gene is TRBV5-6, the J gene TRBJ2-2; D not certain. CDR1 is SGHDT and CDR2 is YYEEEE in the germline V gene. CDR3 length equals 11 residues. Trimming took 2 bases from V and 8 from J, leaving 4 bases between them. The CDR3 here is CASSFEGELFF. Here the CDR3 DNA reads TGTGCCAGCAGCTTCGAGGGGGAGCTGTTTTTT.

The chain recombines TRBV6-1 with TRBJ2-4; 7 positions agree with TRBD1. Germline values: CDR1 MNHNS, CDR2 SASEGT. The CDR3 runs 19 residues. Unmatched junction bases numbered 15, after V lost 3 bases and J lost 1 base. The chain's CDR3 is CASSEQTGVGSPAKNIQYF. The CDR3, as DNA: TGTGCCAGCAGTGAGCAAACAGGGGTCGGGTCTCCTGCCAAAAACATTCAGTACTTC.

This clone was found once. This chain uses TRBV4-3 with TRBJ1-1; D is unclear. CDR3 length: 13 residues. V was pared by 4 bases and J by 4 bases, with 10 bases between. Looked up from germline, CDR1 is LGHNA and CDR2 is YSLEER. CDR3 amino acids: CASSREGSTEAFF. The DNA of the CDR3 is TGCGCCAGCAGCCGCGAGGGAAGCACTGAAGCTTTCTTT.

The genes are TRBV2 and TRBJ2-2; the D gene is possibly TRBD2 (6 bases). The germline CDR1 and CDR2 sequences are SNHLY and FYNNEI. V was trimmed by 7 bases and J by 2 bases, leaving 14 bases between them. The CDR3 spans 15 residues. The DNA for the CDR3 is TGTGCCAGCACCCTAACGGACTACAACACCGGGGAGCTGTTTTTT. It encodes CASTLTDYNTGELFF.

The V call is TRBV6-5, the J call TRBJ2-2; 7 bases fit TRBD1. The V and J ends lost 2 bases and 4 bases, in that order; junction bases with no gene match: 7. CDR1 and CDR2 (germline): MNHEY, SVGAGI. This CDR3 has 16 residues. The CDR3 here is CASSYTGEGGTGELFF. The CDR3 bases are TGTGCCAGCAGTTACACAGGGGAAGGTGGCACCGGGGAGCTGTTTTTT.

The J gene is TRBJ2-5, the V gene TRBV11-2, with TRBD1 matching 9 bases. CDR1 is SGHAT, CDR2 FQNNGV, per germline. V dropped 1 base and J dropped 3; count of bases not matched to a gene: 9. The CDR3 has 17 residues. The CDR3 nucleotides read TGTGCCAGCAGCTTAGGGGGGACAGGGCCGAGGGAAGAGACCCAGTACTTC. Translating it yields CASSLGGTGPREETQYF. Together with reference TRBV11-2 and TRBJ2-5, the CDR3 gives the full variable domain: EAGVAQSPRYKIIEKRQSVAFWCNPISGHATLYWYQQILGQGPKLLIQFQNNGVVDDSQLPKDRFSAERLKGVDSTLKIQPAKLEDSAVYLCASSLGGTGPREETQYFGPGTRLLVL.

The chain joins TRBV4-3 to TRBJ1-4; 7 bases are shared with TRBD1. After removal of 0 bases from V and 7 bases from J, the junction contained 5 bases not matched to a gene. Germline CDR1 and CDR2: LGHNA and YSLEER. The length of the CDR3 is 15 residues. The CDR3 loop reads CASSQDRRGPEKLFF. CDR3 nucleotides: TGCGCCAGCAGCCAAGATCGGAGGGGGCCTGAAAAACTGTTTTTT.

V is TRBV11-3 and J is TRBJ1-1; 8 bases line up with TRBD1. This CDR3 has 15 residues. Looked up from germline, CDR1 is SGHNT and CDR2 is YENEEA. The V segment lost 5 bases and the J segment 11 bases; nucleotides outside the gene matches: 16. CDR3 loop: CASSPRGTGTVDAFF. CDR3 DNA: TGTGCCAGCAGCCCCCGTGGGACAGGTACTGTCGATGCTTTCTTT.

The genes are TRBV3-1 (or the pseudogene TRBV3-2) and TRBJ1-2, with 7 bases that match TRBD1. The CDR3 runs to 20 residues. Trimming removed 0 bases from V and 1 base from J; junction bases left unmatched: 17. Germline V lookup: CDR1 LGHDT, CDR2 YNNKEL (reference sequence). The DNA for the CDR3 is TGTGCCAGCAGCCAAGATCGATCCAAGGGACAGATAATATTTAACTATGGCTACACCTTC. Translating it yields CASSQDRSKGQIIFNYGYTF.

The CDR3 DNA reads TGCGCCAGCAGCCAAGGGGGCTTACGAGACACCATATATTTT. Protein product: CASSQGGLRDTIYF. The chain has TRBV4-3 and TRBJ1-3; tentative D call: TRBD1 (5 bases). The CDR3 runs 14 residues. CDR1 is LGHNA, CDR2 YSLEER, per germline. V lost 1 base, J lost 8 bases, and 12 bases lay in between.

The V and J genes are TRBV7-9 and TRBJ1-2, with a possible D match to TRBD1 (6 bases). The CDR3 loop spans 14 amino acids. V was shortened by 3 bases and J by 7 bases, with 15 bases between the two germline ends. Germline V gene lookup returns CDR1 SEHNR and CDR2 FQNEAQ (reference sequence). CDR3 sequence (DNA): TGTGCCAGCAGCTTTCGGGGGGCGCAAGGTGGCTACACCTTC. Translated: CASSFRGAQGGYTF.

The CDR3 is CATSGGTGGETQYF. In nucleotides, the CDR3 is TGTGCCACCAGCGGTGGGACAGGAGGAGAGACCCAGTACTTC. V gene TRBV15 combines with J gene TRBJ2-5, with 8 nucleotides matching TRBD1. This CDR3 has 14 residues. CDR1 is LNHNV and CDR2 is YYDKDF in the germline V gene (reference sequence). V dropped 5 bases and J dropped 4; count of bases not matched to a gene: 6.

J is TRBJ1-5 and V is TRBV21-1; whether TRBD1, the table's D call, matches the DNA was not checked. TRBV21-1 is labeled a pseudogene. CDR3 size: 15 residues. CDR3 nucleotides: TGTGCCAGCACCGATGACAGGGGGCCGGGTCAGCCCCAGCATTTT. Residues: CASTDDRGPGQPQHF.

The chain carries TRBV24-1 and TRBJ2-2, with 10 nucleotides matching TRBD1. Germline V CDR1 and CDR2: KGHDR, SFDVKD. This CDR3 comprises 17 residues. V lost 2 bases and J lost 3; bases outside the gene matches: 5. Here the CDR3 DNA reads TGTGCCACCAGTGATTACCTCGGGACAGGGGACACCGGGGAGCTGTTTTTT. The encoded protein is CATSDYLGTGDTGELFF.